This entry features one T cell receptor (beta chain) sequence. Its matching antigen is unknown. The assay was immunoSEQ multiplex PCR, and TCRdb's table has in-frame clones only and misses some. This table has roughly 350,000 clones, less than 90% appearing once. The treatment: roughly 18 received Ad26.COV2.S at low or high dose, single or two shots; 5 received placebo; per-sample allocation not given. Samples came from day 63 after the first vaccine or placebo injection. Wuhan-strain spike was delivered by a replication-incompetent Ad26 vector. The data derive from a study of Ad26.COV2.S vaccination and SARS-CoV-2 variants. Study-level information: Donor was assigned to the Ad26.COV2.S arm of trial COV1001.

V lost 8 bases to trimming and J lost 7 bases, with 29 bases between them. The CDR3 totals 18 residues. CDR1 is SGHVS, CDR2 FQNEAQ, per germline. Study observations and caveats: Substantial response breadth was reportedly seen for spike-specific CD8+ and CD4+ T cells after vaccination.

The sequencing here drew on peripheral blood, taken in a trial of Ad26.COV2.S vaccine versus placebo. The receptor was derived from a person aged 18 to 65 who received the Ad26.COV2.S COVID-19 vaccine or a placebo. The genes are TRBV7-8 and TRBJ1-4; perhaps TRBD1 as D (5 bases). The chain's CDR3 is CASCPDGGTQARSEKLFF. The CDR3 DNA sequence: TGTGCCAGCTGTCCGGATGGGGGGACTCAAGCCCGGAGTGAAAAACTGTTTTTT.